This TCR beta chain appears in the sequencing data of a study of monozygotic twins with cystic fibrosis. The assay was immunoSEQ multiplex PCR, and TCRdb's table has in-frame clones only and misses some. The sample consists of roughly 11,000 clones, roughly 85% of them appearing once. The length of the CDR3 is 13 residues. Germline V CDR1 and CDR2: ENHRY, SYGVKD. V lost 5 bases, J lost 4 bases, and 10 bases lay in between. About this clone: The antigen is undetermined.

Study-wide results and limits: Shared CDR3 numbers were not associated with age, concordance or severity. Co-twins had the most similar V usage for 13 of 16 pairs, J for 8. Nucleotide-identical clonotype sharing was significantly higher within monozygotic CF twin pairs than between unrelated CF individuals.

This clonotype originated in a man aged 18 to 30 with cystic fibrosis. Sequencing was carried out using blood. This chain connects TRBV10-3 to TRBJ2-3, with D possibly being TRBD1 (6 bases). The CDR3 is CAISNPGADTQYF. The CDR3 DNA sequence: TGTGCCATCAGTAACCCAGGGGCAGATACGCAGTATTTT.